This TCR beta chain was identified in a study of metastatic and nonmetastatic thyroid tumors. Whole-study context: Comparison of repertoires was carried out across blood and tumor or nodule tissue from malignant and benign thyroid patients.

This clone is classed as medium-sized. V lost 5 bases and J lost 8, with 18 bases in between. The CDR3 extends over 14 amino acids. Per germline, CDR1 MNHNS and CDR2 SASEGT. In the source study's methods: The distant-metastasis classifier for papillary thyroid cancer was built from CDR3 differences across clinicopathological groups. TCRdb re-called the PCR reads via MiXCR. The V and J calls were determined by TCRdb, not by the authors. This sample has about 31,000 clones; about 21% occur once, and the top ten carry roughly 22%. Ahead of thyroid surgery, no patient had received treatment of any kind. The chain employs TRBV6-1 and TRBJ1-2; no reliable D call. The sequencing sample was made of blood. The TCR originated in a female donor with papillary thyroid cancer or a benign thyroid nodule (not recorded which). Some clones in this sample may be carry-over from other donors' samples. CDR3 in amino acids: CASSFSASSGGYTF. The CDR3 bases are TGTGCCAGCAGTTTTTCGGCCTCCTCGGGAGGCTACACCTTC.